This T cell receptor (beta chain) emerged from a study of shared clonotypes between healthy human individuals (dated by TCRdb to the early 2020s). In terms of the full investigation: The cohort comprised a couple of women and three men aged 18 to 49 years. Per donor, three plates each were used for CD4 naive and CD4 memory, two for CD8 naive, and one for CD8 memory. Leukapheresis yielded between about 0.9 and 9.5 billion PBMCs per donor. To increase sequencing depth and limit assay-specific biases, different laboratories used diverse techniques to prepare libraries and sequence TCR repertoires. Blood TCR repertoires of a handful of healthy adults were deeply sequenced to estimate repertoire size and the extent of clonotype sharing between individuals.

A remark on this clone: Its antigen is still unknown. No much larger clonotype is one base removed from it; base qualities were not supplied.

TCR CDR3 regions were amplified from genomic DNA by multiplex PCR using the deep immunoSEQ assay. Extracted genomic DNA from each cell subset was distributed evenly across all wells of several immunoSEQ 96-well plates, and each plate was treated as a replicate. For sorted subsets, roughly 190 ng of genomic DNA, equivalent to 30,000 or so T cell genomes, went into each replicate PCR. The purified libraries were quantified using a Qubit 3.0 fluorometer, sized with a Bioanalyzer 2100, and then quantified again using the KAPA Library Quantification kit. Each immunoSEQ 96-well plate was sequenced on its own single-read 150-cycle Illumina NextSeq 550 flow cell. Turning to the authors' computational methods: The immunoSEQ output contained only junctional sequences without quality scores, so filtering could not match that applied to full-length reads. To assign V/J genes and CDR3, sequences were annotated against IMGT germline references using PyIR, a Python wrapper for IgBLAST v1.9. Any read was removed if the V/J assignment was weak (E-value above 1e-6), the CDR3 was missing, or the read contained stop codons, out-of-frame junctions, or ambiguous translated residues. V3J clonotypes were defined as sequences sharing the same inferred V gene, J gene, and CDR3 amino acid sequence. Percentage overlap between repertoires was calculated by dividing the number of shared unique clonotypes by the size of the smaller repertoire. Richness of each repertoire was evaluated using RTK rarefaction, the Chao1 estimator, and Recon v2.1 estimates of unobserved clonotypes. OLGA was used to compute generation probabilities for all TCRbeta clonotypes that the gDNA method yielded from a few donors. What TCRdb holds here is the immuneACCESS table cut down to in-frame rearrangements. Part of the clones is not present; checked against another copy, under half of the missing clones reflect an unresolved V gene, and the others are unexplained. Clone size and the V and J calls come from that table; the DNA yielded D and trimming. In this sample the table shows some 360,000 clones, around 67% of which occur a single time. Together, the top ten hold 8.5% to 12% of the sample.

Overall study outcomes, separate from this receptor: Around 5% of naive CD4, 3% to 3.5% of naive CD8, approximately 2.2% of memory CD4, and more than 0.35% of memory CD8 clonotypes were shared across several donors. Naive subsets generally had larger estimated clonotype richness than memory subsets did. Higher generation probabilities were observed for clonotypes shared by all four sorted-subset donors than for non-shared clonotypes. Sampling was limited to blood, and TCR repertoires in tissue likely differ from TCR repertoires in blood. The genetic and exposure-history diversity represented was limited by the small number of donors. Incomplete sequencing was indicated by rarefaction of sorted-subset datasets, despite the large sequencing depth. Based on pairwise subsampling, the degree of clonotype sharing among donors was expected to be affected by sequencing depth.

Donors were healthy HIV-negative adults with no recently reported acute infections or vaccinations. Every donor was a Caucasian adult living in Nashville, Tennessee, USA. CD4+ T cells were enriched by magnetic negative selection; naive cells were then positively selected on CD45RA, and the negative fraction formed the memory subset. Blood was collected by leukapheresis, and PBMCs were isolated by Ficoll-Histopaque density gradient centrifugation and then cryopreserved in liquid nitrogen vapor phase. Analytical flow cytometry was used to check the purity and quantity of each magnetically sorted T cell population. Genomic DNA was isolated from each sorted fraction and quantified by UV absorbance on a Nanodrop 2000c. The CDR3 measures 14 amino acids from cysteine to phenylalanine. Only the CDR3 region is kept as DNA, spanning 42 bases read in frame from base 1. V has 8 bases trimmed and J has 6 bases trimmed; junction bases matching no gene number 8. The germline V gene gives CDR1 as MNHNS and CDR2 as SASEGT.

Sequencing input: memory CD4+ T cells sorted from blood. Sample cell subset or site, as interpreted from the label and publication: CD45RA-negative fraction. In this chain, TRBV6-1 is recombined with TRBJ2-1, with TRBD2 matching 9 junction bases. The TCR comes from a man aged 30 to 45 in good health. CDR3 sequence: CASSVAGVINEQFF. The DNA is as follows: TGTGCCAGCTCGGTAGCGGGAGTAATCAATGAGCAGTTCTTC.